The next 15 T cell receptor beta chains were all read from a single sample in a study of beta chain features in type 1 diabetes. TCRB transcripts that were expressed got sequenced, as all of the isolated RNA had been reverse transcribed. TCRdb keeps only in-frame clones here, not all; method: immunoSEQ multiplex PCR. The sample yields around 290,000 clones, roughly 8% seen once. Sequenced input: central memory CD4+ T cells from blood. These receptor sequences come from a woman between 18 and 29 years old in good health.

This clone was seen ten or more times. The V and J genes are TRBV2 and TRBJ2-1; 11 nucleotides agree with TRBD2. Germline lookup yields CDR1 SNHLY and CDR2 FYNNEI. Unmatched junction bases numbered 13, after V lost 0 bases and J lost 6 bases. The CDR3 sequence is 19 residues long. In DNA, the CDR3 is TGTGCCAGCAGTGAAGCGCCCCCTTCACTAGCGGGAGTAGGCAATGAGCAGTTCTTC. Protein sequence: CASSEAPPSLAGVGNEQFF.

This clone was seen ten or more times. This chain connects TRBV7-2 to TRBJ2-1, with 9 positions matching TRBD1. After removal of 4 bases from V and 3 bases from J, the junction contained 4 bases not matched to a gene. The CDR3 totals 15 residues. In germline, CDR1 is SGHTA, CDR2 FQGNSA. This CDR3 reads CASSSGQGLYNEQFF. The CDR3 DNA reads TGTGCCAGCAGCTCGGGACAGGGCCTCTACAATGAGCAGTTCTTC.

The table lists this clone with a few counts. This chain links TRBV20-1 with TRBJ2-1; D call uncertain. Trimming cost V 6 bases and J 3 bases, with 6 bases left between them. CDR1 is DFQATT and CDR2 is SNEGSKA in the germline V gene (reference sequence). The CDR3 is 11 residues long. The CDR3 loop reads CSAPVYNEQFF. The CDR3 DNA sequence: TGCAGTGCCCCAGTCTACAATGAGCAGTTCTTC.

This clone was seen many times. V is TRBV4-3 and J is TRBJ2-5; 7 positions match TRBD1. Germline V gene sequence: CDR1 LGHNA, CDR2 YSLEER. CDR3 length equals 15 residues. J lost 5 bases, V lost 0 bases, and 6 bases had no gene match. CDR3 sequence (DNA): TGCGCCAGCAGCCAAGAACAGGGGTTTGCGGAGACCCAGTACTTC. As protein: CASSQEQGFAETQYF.

CDR3 coding DNA: TGTGCCAGCAGCCCGGGACAGAACTATGGCTACACCTTC. It yields the protein CASSPGQNYGYTF. The gene calls are TRBV7-9 and TRBJ1-2; 7 bases align to TRBD1. Germline CDR1 reads SEHNR; CDR2 reads FQNEAQ (reference sequence). After removal of 5 bases from V and 2 bases from J, the junction contained 2 bases not matched to a gene. The CDR3 sequence is 13 residues long. Full variable domain (rest looked up from reference TRBV7-9 and TRBJ1-2): DTGVSQNPRHKITKRGQNVTFRCDPISEHNRLYWYRQTLGQGPEFLTYFQNEAQLEKSRLLSDRFSAERPKGSFSTLEIQRTEQGDSAMYLCASSPGQNYGYTFGSGTRLTVV.

This clone was counted only a few times. V usage is TRBV7-2 and J usage is TRBJ2-5; D is perhaps TRBD1 (6 bases). Germline CDR1 and CDR2: SGHTA and FQGNSA. V lost 7 bases and J lost 6, with 15 bases in between. The length of the CDR3 is 13 residues. The CDR3 DNA is TGTGCCAGCATCGGCGACAGGCTCCAGACCCAGTACTTC. It translates to CASIGDRLQTQYF.

V and J are TRBV7-2 and TRBJ1-5; no definite D call. The CDR3 contains 13 residues. The germline gives CDR1 SGHTA, CDR2 FQGNSA. Trimming took 5 bases from V and 5 from J, leaving 10 bases between them. The CDR3 coding sequence is TGTGCCAGCAGCGCTGGGATCCATCAGCCCCAGCATTTT. This encodes CASSAGIHQPQHF. Drawing the rest from reference TRBV7-2 and TRBJ1-5, the complete variable domain is GAGVSQSPSNKVTEKGKDVELRCDPISGHTALYWYRQSLGQGLEFLIYFQGNSAPDKSGLPSDRFSAERTGGSVSTLTIQRTQQEDSAVYLCASSAGIHQPQHFGDGTRLSIL.

This sequence joins TRBV7-2 and TRBJ2-1, with 8 bases matching TRBD1. Germline CDR1 reads SGHTA; CDR2 reads FQGNSA. J was trimmed by 6 bases and V by 6 bases; bases with no gene match: 7. The CDR3 runs 14 residues. CDR3 residues: CASSLSGQGNEQFF. DNA of the CDR3: TGTGCCAGCAGTCTATCCGGACAGGGCAATGAGCAGTTCTTC.

V usage is TRBV28 and J usage is TRBJ2-1, with a weak D call TRBD1 (5 bases). The CDR3 contains 12 residues. The V and J ends lost 7 bases and 6 bases respectively, with 10 bases between them. CDR1 is MDHEN, CDR2 SYDVKM, per germline. CDR3 residues: CASTSQGNEQFF. DNA of the CDR3: TGTGCCAGCACCAGCCAGGGCAATGAGCAGTTCTTC.

The chain uses TRBV18 and TRBJ2-3; D gene ambiguous. Germline CDR1 reads KGHSH; CDR2 reads LQKENI. CDR3 length: 14 amino acids. Trimming removed 1 base from V and 6 bases from J, with 11 bases in between. The chain's CDR3 is CASSPRSGLDTQYF. The CDR3 bases are TGTGCCAGCTCACCACGGTCTGGGTTGGATACGCAGTATTTT.

The rearrangement uses TRBV5-1 and TRBJ1-1; tentatively, D is TRBD1 (6 bases). The CDR3 covers 13 residues. Deletions cut 4 bases from V and 8 bases from J, with 15 bases between. Germline V lookup: CDR1 SGHRS, CDR2 YFSETQ. As DNA, the CDR3 is TGCGCCAGCAGCAACGCCGGGACATTAGAAGCTTTCTTT. This codes for CASSNAGTLEAFF.

This clone turned up a few times. The chain has TRBV5-1 and TRBJ2-3; D unclear. This CDR3 is built from 15 residues. Trimming cost V 1 base and J 5 bases, with 14 bases left between them. Per the germline V gene, CDR1 is SGHRS and CDR2 is YFSETQ. In nucleotides, the CDR3 is TGCGCCAGCAGCTTGCGGCCCTCCGGTGAAGATACGCAGTATTTT. The encoded protein is CASSLRPSGEDTQYF. Complete variable domain (other parts from reference TRBV5-1 and TRBJ2-3): KAGVTQTPRYLIKTRGQQVTLSCSPISGHRSVSWYQQTPGQGLQFLFEYFSETQRNKGNFPGRFSGRQFSNSRSEMNVSTLELGDSALYLCASSLRPSGEDTQYFGPGTRLTVL.

The V and J genes are TRBV4-3 and TRBJ2-7; the match to TRBD1 covers 8 bases. V was clipped by 2 bases and J by 5 bases; unmatched bases: 5. CDR3 length: 14 residues. From germline, CDR1 is LGHNA and CDR2 YSLEER. CDR3 DNA sequence: TGCGCCAGCAGCCAACCAGACAGGGGCGACGAGCAGTACTTC. Its protein is CASSQPDRGDEQYF.

The chain couples TRBV5-4 to TRBJ1-2, with a weak D call TRBD1 (5 bases). Germline V gene sequence: CDR1 SGHNT, CDR2 YYREEE (reference sequence). There are 15 residues in the CDR3. V dropped 4 bases and J dropped 7 bases, with 20 bases sitting between them. CDR3 bases: TGTGCCAGCAGCAGAGACAGTGGGCTGAATAGTGGCTACACCTTC. Its translation: CASSRDSGLNSGYTF.

This clone has more than one count but fewer than ten. V and J are TRBV7-2 and TRBJ1-2; TRBD1 might be the D (5 bases). There are 13 residues in the CDR3. The germline CDR1 and CDR2 sequences are SGHTA and FQGNSA. The V gene lost 5 bases and the J gene lost 2 bases, with 9 bases spanning the gap. CDR3 sequence (DNA): TGTGCCAGCAGCGATACAGGCAACTATGGCTACACCTTC. Protein: CASSDTGNYGYTF.